The rows below give T cell receptor beta chains drawn from one sample of a study of early stage breast cancer tumors. Profiling relied on immunoSEQ multiplex PCR, and the TCRdb table lists in-frame clones only, not all of them. The table includes about 72,000 clones, roughly 80% detected once. Sequenced sample: blood. These receptors were obtained from a person aged 55 to 75 with breast cancer. CDR3s leave out the opening cysteine and the closing phenylalanine or tryptophan.

V gene: TRBV2
J gene: TRBJ1-5
CDR3 protein: ASSQILGLASNQPQH

V gene: TRBV6-6
J gene: TRBJ1-6
CDR3 protein: ASSNYDRGNSPLH

V gene: TRBV18
J gene: TRBJ1-4
CDR3 protein: ASAQFATNEKLF

V gene: TRBV11-3
J gene: TRBJ2-3
CDR3 protein: ASKEGSTDTQY

V gene: TRBV5-1
J gene: TRBJ1-2
CDR3 protein: ASSLDSTNYGYT

V gene: TRBV7-9
J gene: TRBJ2-5
CDR3 protein: ASSLRTGTDQETQY

V gene: TRBV5-1
J gene: TRBJ2-2
CDR3 protein: ASSFGGQGNTGELF

V gene: TRBV6-6
J gene: TRBJ2-5
CDR3 protein: ASHLGGEVTQY

V gene: TRBV13
J gene: TRBJ2-3
CDR3 protein: ASNFVGGGWTDTQY

V gene: TRBV5-8
J gene: TRBJ2-3
CDR3 protein: ASSTGTSGTDTQY

V gene: TRBV18
J gene: TRBJ1-1
CDR3 protein: ASSPSQGVGTEAF

V gene: TRBV5-4
J gene: TRBJ2-2
CDR3 protein: ASSLVGPGTGELF

V gene: TRBV10-1
J gene: TRBJ1-2
CDR3 protein: ASILVPGQGSYGYT

V gene: TRBV5-8
J gene: TRBJ2-1
CDR3 protein: ASRGQGMFDEQF

V gene: TRBV5-1
J gene: TRBJ1-1
CDR3 protein: ASSFGLNTEAF

V gene: TRBV7-9
J gene: TRBJ2-6
CDR3 protein: ASSFWGGLSGANVLT

V gene: TRBV30
J gene: TRBJ2-1
CDR3 protein: AWSAGDHEQF

V gene: TRBV27
J gene: TRBJ2-3
CDR3 protein: ASSLTLAGSTDTQY

V gene: TRBV7-8
J gene: TRBJ2-5
CDR3 protein: ASSPQVSGRVQETQY

V gene: TRBV11-3
J gene: TRBJ2-5
CDR3 protein: ASSPGTGLLETQY

V gene: TRBV28
J gene: TRBJ2-7
CDR3 protein: ATITQGPYEQY

V gene: TRBV10-3
J gene: TRBJ2-1
CDR3 protein: AISDSSGSSSEQF

V gene: TRBV11-3
J gene: TRBJ2-7
CDR3 protein: ASSRSRGPYEQY

V gene: TRBV6-5
J gene: TRBJ1-2
CDR3 protein: ASSRTRQATGYT

V gene: TRBV6-4
J gene: TRBJ2-1
CDR3 protein: ASSPIAGDLYNEQF

V gene: TRBV30
J gene: TRBJ1-5
CDR3 protein: AWSVTGSDQPQH

V gene: TRBV18
J gene: TRBJ1-2
CDR3 protein: ASSPGREREGYT

V gene: TRBV11-2
J gene: TRBJ2-5
CDR3 protein: ASSLVQGAYETQY

V gene: TRBV5-6
J gene: TRBJ1-1
CDR3 protein: ASSAWTEAF

V gene: TRBV7-8
J gene: TRBJ2-2
CDR3 protein: ASSLYTGELF

V gene: TRBV5-1
J gene: TRBJ2-2
CDR3 protein: ASSLNTGELF

V gene: TRBV27
J gene: TRBJ2-1
CDR3 protein: ASSLSEGLSYNEQF

V gene: TRBV19
J gene: TRBJ1-2
CDR3 protein: ASGQRDSDQANYGYT

V gene: TRBV6-1
J gene: TRBJ2-5
CDR3 protein: ASSLGSETQY

V gene: TRBV27
J gene: TRBJ2-3
CDR3 protein: ATRAGSSTDTQY

V gene: TRBV7-3
J gene: TRBJ2-1
CDR3 protein: ASSLIPNNEQF

V gene: TRBV10-1
J gene: TRBJ2-2
CDR3 protein: AIEPGTQNTGELF

V gene: TRBV6-6
J gene: TRBJ2-7
CDR3 protein: ASSLLRGSTYEQY

V gene: TRBV28
J gene: TRBJ1-2
CDR3 protein: ASSSGTGDGYT

V gene: TRBV18
J gene: TRBJ1-2
CDR3 protein: ASSPGQSTEV

V gene: TRBV7-8
J gene: TRBJ2-7
CDR3 protein: ASSFMGGEGYEQY